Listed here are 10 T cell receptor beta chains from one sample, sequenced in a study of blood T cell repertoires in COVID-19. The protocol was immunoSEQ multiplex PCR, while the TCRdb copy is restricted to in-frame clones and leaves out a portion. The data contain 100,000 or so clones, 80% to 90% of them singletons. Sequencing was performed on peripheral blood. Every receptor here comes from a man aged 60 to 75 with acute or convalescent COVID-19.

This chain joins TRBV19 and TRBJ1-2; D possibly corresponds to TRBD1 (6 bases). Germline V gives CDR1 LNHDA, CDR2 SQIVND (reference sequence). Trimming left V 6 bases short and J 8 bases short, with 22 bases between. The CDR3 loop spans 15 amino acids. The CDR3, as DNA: TGTGCCAGTAGCAGCCAAAAAACAGGGAGCTACGGCTACACCTTC. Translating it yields CASSSQKTGSYGYTF.

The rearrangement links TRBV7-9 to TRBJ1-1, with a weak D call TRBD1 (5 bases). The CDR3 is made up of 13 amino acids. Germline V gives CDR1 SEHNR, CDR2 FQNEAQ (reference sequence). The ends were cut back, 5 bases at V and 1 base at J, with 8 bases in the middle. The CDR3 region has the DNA TGTGCCAGCAGCCTTAGGGGGAACACTGAAGCTTTCTTT. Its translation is CASSLRGNTEAFF.

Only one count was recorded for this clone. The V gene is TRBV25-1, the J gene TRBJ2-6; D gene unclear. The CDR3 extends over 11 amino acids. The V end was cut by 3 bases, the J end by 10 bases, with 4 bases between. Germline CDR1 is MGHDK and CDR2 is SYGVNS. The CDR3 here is CASSDPNVLTF. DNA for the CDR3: TGTGCCAGCAGTGACCCTAACGTCCTGACTTTC.

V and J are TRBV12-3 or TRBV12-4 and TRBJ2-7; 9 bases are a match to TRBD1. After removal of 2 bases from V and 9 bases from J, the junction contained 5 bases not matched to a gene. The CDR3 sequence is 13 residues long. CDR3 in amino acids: CASSLIQGAGQYF. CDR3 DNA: TGTGCCAGCAGTTTAATACAGGGGGCCGGGCAGTACTTC.

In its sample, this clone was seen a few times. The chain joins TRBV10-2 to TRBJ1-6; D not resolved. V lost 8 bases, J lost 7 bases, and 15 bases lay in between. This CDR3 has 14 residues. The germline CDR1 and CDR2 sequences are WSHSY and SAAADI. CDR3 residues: CASAAAPGNSPLHF. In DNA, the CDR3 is TGCGCCAGCGCGGCGGCCCCTGGGAATTCACCCCTCCACTTT.

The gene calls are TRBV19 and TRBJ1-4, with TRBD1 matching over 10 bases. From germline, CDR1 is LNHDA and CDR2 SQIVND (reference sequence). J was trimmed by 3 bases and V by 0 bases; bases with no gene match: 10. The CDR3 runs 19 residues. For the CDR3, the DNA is TGTGCCAGTAGTATAGATCTTGGGACAGGGGTCGTTGCTAATGAAAAACTGTTTTTT. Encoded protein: CASSIDLGTGVVANEKLFF.

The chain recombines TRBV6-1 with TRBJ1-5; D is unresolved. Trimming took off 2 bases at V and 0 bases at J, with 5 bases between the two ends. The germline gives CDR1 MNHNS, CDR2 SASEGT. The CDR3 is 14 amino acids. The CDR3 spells CASSEFVSNQPQHF. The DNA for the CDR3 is TGTGCCAGCAGTGAATTCGTTAGCAATCAGCCCCAGCATTTT.

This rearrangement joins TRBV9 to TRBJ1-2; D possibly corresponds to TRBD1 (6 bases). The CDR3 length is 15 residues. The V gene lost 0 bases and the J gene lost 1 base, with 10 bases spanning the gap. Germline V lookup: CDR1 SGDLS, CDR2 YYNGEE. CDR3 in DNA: TGTGCCAGCAGCGTAGCAGGGGTCAATAACTATGGCTACACCTTC. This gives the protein CASSVAGVNNYGYTF.

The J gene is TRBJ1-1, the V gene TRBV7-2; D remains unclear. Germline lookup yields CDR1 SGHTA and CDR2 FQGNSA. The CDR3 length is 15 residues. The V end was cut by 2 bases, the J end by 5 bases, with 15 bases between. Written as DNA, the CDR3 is TGTGCCAGCAGCTTAAGAGGGCTCGCACGGACTGAAGCTTTCTTT. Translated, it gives CASSLRGLARTEAFF. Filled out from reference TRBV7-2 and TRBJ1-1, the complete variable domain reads GAGVSQSPSNKVTEKGKDVELRCDPISGHTALYWYRQSLGQGLEFLIYFQGNSAPDKSGLPSDRFSAERTGGSVSTLTIQRTQQEDSAVYLCASSLRGLARTEAFFGQGTRLTVV.

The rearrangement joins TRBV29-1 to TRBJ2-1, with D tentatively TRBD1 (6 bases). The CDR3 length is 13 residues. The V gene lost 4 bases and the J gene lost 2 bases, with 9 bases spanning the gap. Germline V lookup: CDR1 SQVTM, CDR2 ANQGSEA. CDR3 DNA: TGCAGCGTTGCGTGGACAGCCTACAATGAGCAGTTCTTC. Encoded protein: CSVAWTAYNEQFF.